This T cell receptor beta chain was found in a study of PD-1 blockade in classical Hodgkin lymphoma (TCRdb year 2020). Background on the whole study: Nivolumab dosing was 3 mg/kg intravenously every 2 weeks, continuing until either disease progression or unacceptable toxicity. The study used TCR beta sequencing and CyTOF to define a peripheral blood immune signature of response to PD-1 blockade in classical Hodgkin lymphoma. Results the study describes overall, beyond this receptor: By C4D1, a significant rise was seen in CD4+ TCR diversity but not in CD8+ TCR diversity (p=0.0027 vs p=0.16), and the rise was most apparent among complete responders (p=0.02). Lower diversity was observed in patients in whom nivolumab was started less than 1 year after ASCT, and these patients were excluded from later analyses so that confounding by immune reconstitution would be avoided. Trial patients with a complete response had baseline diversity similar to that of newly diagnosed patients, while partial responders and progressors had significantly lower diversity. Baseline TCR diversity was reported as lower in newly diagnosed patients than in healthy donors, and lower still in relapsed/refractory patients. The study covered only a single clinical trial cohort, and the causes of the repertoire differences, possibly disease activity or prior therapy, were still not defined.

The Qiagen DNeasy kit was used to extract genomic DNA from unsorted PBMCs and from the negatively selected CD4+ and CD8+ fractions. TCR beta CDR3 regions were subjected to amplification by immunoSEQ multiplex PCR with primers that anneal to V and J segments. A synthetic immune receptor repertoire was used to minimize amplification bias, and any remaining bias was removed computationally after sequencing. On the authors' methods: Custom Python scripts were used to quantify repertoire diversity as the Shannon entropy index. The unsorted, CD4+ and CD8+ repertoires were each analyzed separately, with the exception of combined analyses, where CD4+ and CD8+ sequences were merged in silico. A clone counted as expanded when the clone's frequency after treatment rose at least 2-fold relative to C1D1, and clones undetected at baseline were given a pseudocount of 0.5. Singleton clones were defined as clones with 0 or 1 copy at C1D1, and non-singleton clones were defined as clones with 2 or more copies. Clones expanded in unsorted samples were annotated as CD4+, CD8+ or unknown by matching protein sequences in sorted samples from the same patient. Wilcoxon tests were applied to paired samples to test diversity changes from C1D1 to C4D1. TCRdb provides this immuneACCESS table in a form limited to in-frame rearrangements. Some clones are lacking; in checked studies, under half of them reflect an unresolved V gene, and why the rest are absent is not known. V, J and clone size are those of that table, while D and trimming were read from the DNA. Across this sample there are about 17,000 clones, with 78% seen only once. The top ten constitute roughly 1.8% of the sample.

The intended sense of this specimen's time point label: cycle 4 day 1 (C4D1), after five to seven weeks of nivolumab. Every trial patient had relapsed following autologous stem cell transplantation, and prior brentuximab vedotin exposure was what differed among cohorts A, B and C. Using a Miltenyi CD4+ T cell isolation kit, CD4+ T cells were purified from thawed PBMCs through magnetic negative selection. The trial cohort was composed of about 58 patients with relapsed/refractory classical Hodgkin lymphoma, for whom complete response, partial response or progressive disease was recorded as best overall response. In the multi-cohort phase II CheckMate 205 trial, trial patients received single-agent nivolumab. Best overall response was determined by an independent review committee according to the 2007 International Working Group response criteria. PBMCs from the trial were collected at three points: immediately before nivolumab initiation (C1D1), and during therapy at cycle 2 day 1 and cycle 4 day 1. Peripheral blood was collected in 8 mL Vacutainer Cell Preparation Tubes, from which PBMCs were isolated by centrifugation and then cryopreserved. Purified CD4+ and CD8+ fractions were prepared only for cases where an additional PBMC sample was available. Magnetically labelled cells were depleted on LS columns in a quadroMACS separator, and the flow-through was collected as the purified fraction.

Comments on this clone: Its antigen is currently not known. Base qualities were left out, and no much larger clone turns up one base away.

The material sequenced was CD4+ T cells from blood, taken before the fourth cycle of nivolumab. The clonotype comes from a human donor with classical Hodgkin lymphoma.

The DNA is as follows: TGTGCCAGTAACTCCAACAGAGTTATTGTCAATCAGCCCCAGCATTTT. This yields the protein CASNSNRVIVNQPQHF. This receptor chain uses TRBV19 and TRBJ1-5; the D gene is not confidently resolved. From cysteine to phenylalanine, the CDR3 is 16 amino acids long. Of the read, only the CDR3 DNA is kept; its 48 bases are in frame from base 1. For CDR1 and CDR2, the germline V gene (reference sequence) lists LNHDA and SQIVND. V is shortened by 7 bases, J by 3 bases, and the region joining them spans 19 bases.